Following are 23 T cell receptor beta chains from one sample sequenced in a study of T cell responses to AZD1222 COVID-19 vaccine. This table comes from immunoSEQ multiplex PCR, and its TCRdb copy is limited to in-frame clones, with some not included. This repertoire shows around 140,000 clones, roughly 90% found once; its top ten account for 1.1% to 1.5%. Specimen: peripheral blood, collected on day 0 of AZD1222 vaccination. All receptors derive from an adult in good health.

This clone was recorded once. The chain recombines TRBV14 with TRBJ2-2; D gene unclear. V gave up 1 base and J gave up 2 bases, with 5 bases separating them. Looked up from germline, CDR1 is SGHDN and CDR2 is FVKESK. CDR3 length equals 14 residues. CDR3 sequence: CASSQVQNTGELFF. The CDR3, as DNA: TGTGCCAGCAGCCAAGTTCAAAACACCGGGGAGCTGTTTTTT.

J is TRBJ1-3 and V is TRBV14, with D maybe TRBD1 (6 bases). The germline V gene encodes CDR1 SGHDN and CDR2 FVKESK. The V end was cut by 1 base, the J end by 2 bases, with 12 bases between. The CDR3 contains 16 residues. CDR3 coding DNA: TGTGCCAGCAGCCAAGGGGCAGGGGTTCCTGGAAACACCATATATTTT. It is translated as CASSQGAGVPGNTIYF.

V gene TRBV2 combines with J gene TRBJ1-5, with a tentative D call TRBD1 (5 bases). The CDR3 contains 14 residues. V lost 4 bases, J lost 6 bases, and 13 bases lay in between. Germline V gives CDR1 SNHLY, CDR2 FYNNEI. CDR3 nucleotide sequence: TGTGCCAGCAGTGGGGTTCGGGGGGGTCAGCCCCAGCATTTT. Translated: CASSGVRGGQPQHF.

The chain's CDR3 is CASSLYRGQPQHF. In DNA, the CDR3 is TGTGCCAGCAGTTTATATCGGGGGCAGCCCCAGCATTTT. V gene TRBV27 combines with J gene TRBJ1-5; possibly TRBD1 for D (5 bases). V was cut by 1 base and J by 7 bases, with 8 bases left in between. The CDR3 loop spans 13 amino acids. From germline, CDR1 is MNHEY and CDR2 SMNVEV (reference sequence).

The CDR3 nucleotides are TGTGCCAGCAGTTACTCGAAAATGGGGACTGAAGCTTTCTTT. This encodes CASSYSKMGTEAFF. The V and J genes are TRBV6-5 and TRBJ1-1, with no clear D. The CDR3 totals 14 residues. The germline V gene has CDR1 MNHEY and CDR2 SVGAGI. With 0 bases removed from V and 5 bases from J, the gap between germline ends came to 10 bases.

The chain combines TRBV2 with TRBJ2-7; 7 bases fit TRBD1. Per germline, CDR1 SNHLY and CDR2 FYNNEI. Trimming took 7 bases from V and 5 from J; bases not matched to a gene: 8. This CDR3 is 13 amino acids long. This CDR3 is CASTADRVDEQYF. The DNA for the CDR3 is TGTGCCAGCACCGCCGACAGGGTGGACGAGCAGTACTTC.

The chain links TRBV7-2 to TRBJ1-3; D is possibly TRBD1 (5 bases). Trimming removed 5 bases at V and 3 bases at J, with 8 bases between. The CDR3 sequence is 13 residues long. Germline V gene lookup returns CDR1 SGHTA and CDR2 FQGNSA. The CDR3 DNA sequence: TGTGCCAGCAGCGTCGGGGGTGGAAACACCATATATTTT. Protein product: CASSVGGGNTIYF.

V usage is TRBV10-3 and J usage is TRBJ2-1; 11 positions agree with TRBD2. This CDR3 is built from 14 residues. The germline gives CDR1 ENHRY, CDR2 SYGVKD. The V gene end was trimmed by 10 bases and the J gene end by 10 bases; junction bases not matched to a gene: 12. CDR3 amino acids: CASHSGGASGEQFF. In nucleotides, the CDR3 is TGTGCCAGCCATAGCGGGGGGGCCTCGGGGGAGCAGTTCTTC.

CDR3 DNA: TGTGCCAGCAGTGCTGCCGGGGCCCAGTACTTC. Translated, it gives CASSAAGAQYF. The genes are TRBV27 and TRBJ2-5; D may be TRBD2 (5 bases). The germline CDR1 and CDR2 sequences are MNHEY and SMNVEV (reference sequence). V lost 5 bases and J 9 bases, leaving 10 bases between the germline ends. This CDR3 contains 11 residues.

The J gene is TRBJ2-1, the V gene TRBV11-3; no clear D gene. The ends were cut back, 5 bases at V and 1 base at J, with 18 bases in the middle. The germline CDR1 and CDR2 sequences are SGHNT and YENEEA. This CDR3 comprises 17 residues. The CDR3 loop is CASSPTVWASSYNEQFF. CDR3 DNA: TGTGCCAGCAGCCCCACGGTATGGGCTTCGTCCTACAATGAGCAGTTCTTC.

V usage is TRBV7-2 and J usage is TRBJ1-2; 8 bases are shared with TRBD1. Trimming at V came to 5 bases and at J to 6 bases, leaving 11 bases not matched to a gene. The CDR3 runs to 15 residues. Germline values: CDR1 SGHTA, CDR2 FQGNSA. The CDR3: CASSRDQGAYDGYTF. Written as DNA, the CDR3 is TGTGCCAGCAGCCGTGACCAGGGGGCGTACGATGGCTACACCTTC.

This chain joins TRBV19 and TRBJ2-3; 9 nucleotides line up with TRBD2. Looked up from germline, CDR1 is LNHDA and CDR2 is SQIVND (reference sequence). The CDR3 extends over 16 amino acids. Trimming cost V 1 base and J 4 bases; bases outside gene matches: 6. This CDR3 is CASSIGRRGGPDTQYF. Here the CDR3 DNA reads TGTGCCAGTAGTATAGGGCGGCGGGGGGGCCCAGATACGCAGTATTTT.

Written as DNA, the CDR3 is TGTGCCAGCAACCCACTGGACAGGGCGGACTCACCCCTCCACTTT. This codes for CASNPLDRADSPLHF. The chain joins TRBV5-6 to TRBJ1-6; 8 bases align to TRBD1. The V segment lost 6 bases and the J segment 10 bases; nucleotides outside the gene matches: 12. CDR1 and CDR2 from the germline V gene are SGHDT and YYEEEE. This CDR3 is built from 15 residues.

This chain connects TRBV11-2 to TRBJ2-7; D remains unclear. Germline V CDR1 and CDR2: SGHAT, FQNNGV. V lost 5 bases to trimming and J lost 1 base, with 18 bases between them. CDR3 length: 16 residues. The CDR3 sequence is CASSTPPQAPSYEQYF. CDR3 nucleotides: TGTGCCAGCAGCACCCCCCCGCAGGCTCCTTCCTACGAGCAGTACTTC.

The V call is TRBV7-9, the J call TRBJ1-2; a possible D gene is TRBD1 (6 bases). Per germline, CDR1 SEHNR and CDR2 FQNEAQ (reference sequence). Trimming shortened V by 5 bases and J by 5 bases, and 15 bases separated the two germline ends. This CDR3 contains 14 residues. CDR3 nucleotides: TGTGCCAGCAGCCCCCAGGGGACGAGGTATGGCTACACCTTC. Translation: CASSPQGTRYGYTF.

The V call is TRBV11-3, the J call TRBJ1-1; possibly TRBD1 for D (5 bases). This CDR3 comprises 15 residues. V lost 0 bases and J lost 0, with 8 bases in between. Germline values: CDR1 SGHNT, CDR2 YENEEA. The CDR3 protein is CASSLDSGLNTEAFF. The CDR3 DNA follows: TGTGCCAGCAGCTTAGATTCAGGGCTGAACACTGAAGCTTTCTTT.

The chain is built from TRBV4-3 and TRBJ2-1; 7 positions agree with TRBD1. CDR1 and CDR2 (germline): LGHNA, YSLEER. The CDR3 is made up of 15 amino acids. Trimming at V came to 0 bases and at J to 3 bases, leaving 2 bases not matched to a gene. This chain's CDR3 is CASSQEGTDYNEQFF. CDR3 nucleotide sequence: TGCGCCAGCAGCCAAGAGGGGACAGACTACAATGAGCAGTTCTTC.

The chain recombines TRBV25-1 with TRBJ2-7; perhaps TRBD1 as D (5 bases). Deletions cut 7 bases from V and 6 bases from J, with 22 bases between. The CDR3 runs 15 residues. The germline V gene has CDR1 MGHDK and CDR2 SYGVNS. CDR3 in amino acids: CASIAWGKGLREQYF. CDR3 in DNA: TGTGCCAGCATTGCTTGGGGCAAGGGGCTCCGCGAGCAGTACTTC.

The rearrangement joins TRBV6-5 to TRBJ2-7, with 9 bases identical to TRBD2. CDR1 is MNHEY and CDR2 is SVGAGI in the germline V gene. The CDR3 consists of 16 residues. V lost 0 bases and J lost 0; bases outside the gene matches: 3. The CDR3 DNA reads as TGTGCCAGCAGTTACTCGCAGCGGGGGGTCTCCTACGAGCAGTACTTC. Its protein is CASSYSQRGVSYEQYF.

The V call is TRBV6-6, the J call TRBJ2-1; 15 bases line up with TRBD2. The CDR3 covers 18 residues. V lost 5 bases and J lost 3; bases outside the gene matches: 8. Germline CDR1 MNHNY, CDR2 SVGAGI (reference sequence). The DNA of the CDR3 is TGTGCCAGCAGTCCCGGACTAGCGGGGGGGGAGTTCTACAATGAGCAGTTCTTC. Its translation: CASSPGLAGGEFYNEQFF.

V is TRBV9 and J is TRBJ1-4; D may be TRBD1 (5 bases). Germline V CDR1 and CDR2: SGDLS, YYNGEE. The CDR3 extends over 16 amino acids. V dropped 4 bases and J dropped 0 bases, with 13 bases sitting between them. CDR3 amino acids: CASSFGTTATNEKLFF. In nucleotides, the CDR3 is TGTGCCAGCAGCTTCGGGACTACTGCAACTAATGAAAAACTGTTTTTT.

The rearrangement joins TRBV21-1 to TRBJ2-3; TRBD2, the D gene given by the table, was not confirmed from the DNA. TRBV21-1 has pseudogene status. CDR3 length: 18 amino acids. This CDR3 is CASSPQNGRGTSTDTQYF. CDR3 DNA sequence: TGTGCCAGCAGCCCACAAAACGGGCGGGGAACTAGCACAGATACGCAGTATTTT.

The V gene is TRBV6-5, the J gene TRBJ2-1; D unresolved. This CDR3 spans 14 amino acids. Germline assignment: CDR1 MNHEY and CDR2 SVGAGI. V lost 8 bases and J 6 bases, leaving 17 bases between the germline ends. CDR3 DNA sequence: TGTGCCAGCCGCAGCGCATCTGGTGGCAATGAGCAGTTCTTC. It yields the protein CASRSASGGNEQFF.